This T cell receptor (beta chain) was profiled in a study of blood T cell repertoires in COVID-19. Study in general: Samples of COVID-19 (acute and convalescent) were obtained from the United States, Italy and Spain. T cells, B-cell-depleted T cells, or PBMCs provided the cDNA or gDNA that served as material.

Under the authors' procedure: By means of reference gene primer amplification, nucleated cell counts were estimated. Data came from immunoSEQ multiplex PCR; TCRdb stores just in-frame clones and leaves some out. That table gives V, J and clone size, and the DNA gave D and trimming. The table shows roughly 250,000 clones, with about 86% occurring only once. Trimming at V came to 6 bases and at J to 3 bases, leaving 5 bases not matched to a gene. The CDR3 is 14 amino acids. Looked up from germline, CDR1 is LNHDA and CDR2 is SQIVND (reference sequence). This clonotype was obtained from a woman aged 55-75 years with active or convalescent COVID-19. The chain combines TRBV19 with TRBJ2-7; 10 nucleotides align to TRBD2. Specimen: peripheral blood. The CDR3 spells CASSSVAGGYEQYF. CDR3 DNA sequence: TGTGCCAGTAGCTCTGTAGCGGGGGGCTACGAGCAGTACTTC. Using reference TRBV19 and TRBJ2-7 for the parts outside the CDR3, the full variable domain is DGGITQSPKYLFRKEGQNVTLSCEQNLNHDAMYWYRQDPGQGLRLIYYSQIVNDFQKGDIAEGYSVSREKKESFPLTVTSAQKNPTAFYLCASSSVAGGYEQYFGPGTRLTVT.